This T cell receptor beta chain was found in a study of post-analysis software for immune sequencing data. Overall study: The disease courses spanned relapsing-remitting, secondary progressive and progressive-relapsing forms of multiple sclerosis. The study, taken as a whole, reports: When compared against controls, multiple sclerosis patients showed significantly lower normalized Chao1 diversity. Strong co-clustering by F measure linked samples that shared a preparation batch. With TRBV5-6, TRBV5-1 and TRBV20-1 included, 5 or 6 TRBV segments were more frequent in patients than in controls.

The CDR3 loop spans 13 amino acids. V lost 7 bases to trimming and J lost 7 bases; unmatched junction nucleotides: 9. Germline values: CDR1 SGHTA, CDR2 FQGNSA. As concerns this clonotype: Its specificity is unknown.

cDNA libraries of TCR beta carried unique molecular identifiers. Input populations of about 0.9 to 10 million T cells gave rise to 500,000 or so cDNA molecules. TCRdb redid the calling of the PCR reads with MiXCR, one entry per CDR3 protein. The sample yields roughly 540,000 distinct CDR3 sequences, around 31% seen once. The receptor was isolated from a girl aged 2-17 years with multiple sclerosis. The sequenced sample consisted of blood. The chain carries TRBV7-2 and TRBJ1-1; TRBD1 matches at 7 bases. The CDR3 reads CASNFYRDSEAFF. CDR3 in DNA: TGTGCCAGCAACTTTTATCGGGACAGTGAAGCTTTCTTT. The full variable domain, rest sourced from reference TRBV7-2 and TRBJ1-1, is GAGVSQSPSNKVTEKGKDVELRCDPISGHTALYWYRQSLGQGLEFLIYFQGNSAPDKSGLPSDRFSAERTGGSVSTLTIQRTQQEDSAVYLCASNFYRDSEAFFGQGTRLTVV.